This T cell receptor (beta chain) was obtained from a study of Tregs in tolerant kidney transplant recipients. V was cut by 0 bases and J by 6 bases, with 15 bases left in between. This CDR3 has 15 amino acids. Germline values: CDR1 SGHRS, CDR2 YFSETQ. Comment on this clone: Its antigen is as yet unknown.

Whole-study results and caveats: Antigen-driven expansion was suggested because donor-specific Tregs expanded more than all Tregs in tolerant patients. Validation in larger populations is needed because few patients were studied. Expanding Tregs on activated donor B cells appeared to best identify donor-specific TCRbeta clones.

Libraries were prepared by immunoSEQ multiplex PCR; TCRdb keeps only in-frame clonotypes and omits some of them. The data hold roughly 66,000 clones, with approximately 92% observed a single time. Here the sequenced sample was CD8+ T cells from blood, taken before the transplant. This TCR was recovered from a human donor who received a combined kidney and bone marrow transplant. The chain is built from TRBV5-1 and TRBJ2-5; the D gene is possibly TRBD2 (5 bases). The CDR3 DNA follows: TGCGCCAGCAGCTTGGCCGACTATCTCACACAGACCCAGTACTTC. This sequence encodes CASSLADYLTQTQYF.